These T cell receptor beta chains were read from a single sample in a study of T cell responses to AZD1222 COVID-19 vaccine. Sequencing was performed with immunoSEQ multiplex PCR; in TCRdb, only in-frame clones are kept and a portion is missing. Here the sample spans about 55,000 clones, around 80% being singletons. The sequencing here drew on peripheral blood, taken 28 days after the second AZD1222 dose. These receptors were collected from an adult who received the AZD1222 COVID-19 vaccine. CDR3s include the opening cysteine and the closing phenylalanine or tryptophan. The D gene is left open where the match is weak. Size is stated for part of the rows, as once, few or many counts, or as a class when the clone is expanded.

CDR3 DNA | CDR3 protein | CDR3 length | D gene | J gene | clone size | V gene
TGTGCCAGCACCAAAGGGACAGATGAGCAGTTCTTC | CASTKGTDEQFF | 12 | TRBD1 | TRBJ2-1 | NA | TRBV6-5
TGCAGCGTTGGGTATCAGGGGGCCAGGGCTGAAGCTTTCTTT | CSVGYQGARAEAFF | 14 | TRBD1 | TRBJ1-1 | NA | TRBV29-1
TGTGCCAGCAAACGACAGGGTAACAATCAGCCCCAGCATTTT | CASKRQGNNQPQHF | 14 | TRBD1 | TRBJ1-5 | NA | TRBV6-5
TGCGCCAGCAAACTATCCTTTGCCCACAATGAGCAGTTCTTC | CASKLSFAHNEQFF | 14 | NA | TRBJ2-1 | NA | TRBV10-2
TGTGCCAGTAGTATCGCAGGGGATAGCAATCAGCCCCAGCATTTT | CASSIAGDSNQPQHF | 15 | NA | TRBJ1-5 | NA | TRBV19
TGCGCCAGCAGCCAAGAGAAGCGGGAGATGTACGAGCAGTACTTC | CASSQEKREMYEQYF | 15 | TRBD2 | TRBJ2-7 | few | TRBV4-1
TGTGCCAGCAGCGTGGGGGGCCAGAACACCGGGGAGCTGTTTTTT | CASSVGGQNTGELFF | 15 | NA | TRBJ2-2 | NA | TRBV9
TGTGCCATCAGCTCGGGGGACAGGGCCCACTTC | CAISSGDRAHF | 11 | TRBD1 | TRBJ1-2 | once | TRBV10-3
TGTGCCATCAGTGAGTACCGGGAGGAGGGCTACACCTTC | CAISEYREEGYTF | 13 | NA | TRBJ1-2 | NA | TRBV10-3
TGTGCCAGCAGCTCCCAGGGCAATTCACCCCTCCACTTT | CASSSQGNSPLHF | 13 | NA | TRBJ1-6 | NA | TRBV5-4
TGTGCCAGCAGCTTAGTGATGGGTGGCGAAAAACTGTTTTTT | CASSLVMGGEKLFF | 14 | NA | TRBJ1-4 | NA | TRBV7-9
TGTGCCAGCAGCTTAACGGGCGGGAGTTCCCATGAGCAGTTCTTC | CASSLTGGSSHEQFF | 15 | TRBD2 | TRBJ2-1 | NA | TRBV7-3
TGTGCCAGCAGCGGACAGGGGTTGGGTGAAGCTTTCTTT | CASSGQGLGEAFF | 13 | TRBD1 | TRBJ1-1 | few | TRBV7-9
TGTGCCAGCAGAAGGACAGCCAACAACCCCCAGCATTTT | CASRRTANNPQHF | 13 | NA | TRBJ1-5 | NA | TRBV28
TGTGCCGCGGGAGGGCCGACAGATACGCAGTATTTT | CAAGGPTDTQYF | 12 | TRBD2 | TRBJ2-3 | NA | TRBV30
TGTGCCAGCAGTGATGACTCGCCCCAGCATTTT | CASSDDSPQHF | 11 | NA | TRBJ1-5 | NA | TRBV6-1
TGTGCCAGCAGTGAAGGAGGGGGGGCTTTCTTT | CASSEGGGAFF | 11 | NA | TRBJ1-1 | NA | TRBV6-1
TGTGCCAGCAGCCAGGGGACTAGCGGGAATTACCGCGAGCAGTACTTC | CASSQGTSGNYREQYF | 16 | TRBD2 | TRBJ2-7 | NA | TRBV3-1/TRBV3-2
TGTGCCAGCAGCCCCTTGGGAGGGTACAATGAGCAGTTCTTC | CASSPLGGYNEQFF | 14 | TRBD2 | TRBJ2-1 | once | TRBV4-2
TGTGCCAGCAGCTCCGGGACAGGGTCCCATGGCTACACCTTC | CASSSGTGSHGYTF | 14 | TRBD1 | TRBJ1-2 | NA | TRBV11-2
TGTGCCAGCAGCCAAGCGGGAGGGCCGGGGGAGCAGTACTTC | CASSQAGGPGEQYF | 14 | TRBD2 | TRBJ2-7 | NA | TRBV7-3
TGCGCCAGCAGCCCACGGACTAGCGGTAGCACAGATACGCAGTATTTT | CASSPRTSGSTDTQYF | 16 | TRBD2 | TRBJ2-3 | NA | TRBV5-1
TGTGCCAGCAGTCCGGGACTAGGGATCGATGAGCAGTTCTTC | CASSPGLGIDEQFF | 14 | TRBD2 | TRBJ2-1 | once | TRBV27
TGCGCCAGCAGCTTTCTGACAGGGATGAACACCGGGGAGCTGTTTTTT | CASSFLTGMNTGELFF | 16 | TRBD1 | TRBJ2-2 | NA | TRBV5-1
TGTGCCAGCAGCTTGGACCCGGGACAGGGAGACGGCTACACCTTC | CASSLDPGQGDGYTF | 15 | TRBD1 | TRBJ1-2 | NA | TRBV5-4
TGTGCCAGCAGTTTCCCTCCTGAGGGTCGGGAAGCTTTCTTT | CASSFPPEGREAFF | 14 | NA | TRBJ1-1 | once | TRBV28
TGCGCCAGCAGCTTACACGATCCCAAGAACACTGAAGCTTTCTTT | CASSLHDPKNTEAFF | 15 | NA | TRBJ1-1 | NA | TRBV5-1
TGTGCCAGCGGACTTCAAGAGACCCAGTACTTC | CASGLQETQYF | 11 | NA | TRBJ2-5 | NA | TRBV2
TGCAGTGCTAGTGGGGGTATAGTGGGAGACCGCTACGAGCAGTACTTC | CSASGGIVGDRYEQYF | 16 | NA | TRBJ2-7 | NA | TRBV20-1
TGTGCCAGCAGTTCCTACTACGAGCAGTACTTC | CASSSYYEQYF | 11 | NA | TRBJ2-7 | NA | TRBV28
TGTGCCAGCAGCTTGGCGGGCGGGGAGCTGTTTTTT | CASSLAGGELFF | 12 | NA | TRBJ2-2 | once | TRBV5-6
TGTGCCAGCAGTGCGCGGTCCCTTTCGAAAGCTTTCTTT | CASSARSLSKAFF | 13 | NA | TRBJ1-1 | once | TRBV25-1
TGTGCCAGCAGGGTTTTGAGAAGGGACACTGAAGCTTTCTTT | CASRVLRRDTEAFF | 14 | NA | TRBJ1-1 | NA | TRBV5-6
TGCGCCAGCAGCTTGGATGGGGCGATAGGTTCACCCCTCCACTTT | CASSLDGAIGSPLHF | 15 | NA | TRBJ1-6 | NA | TRBV5-1
TGTGCCAGCAGCCTCCGCTTATCCACAGATACGCAGTATTTT | CASSLRLSTDTQYF | 14 | NA | TRBJ2-3 | NA | TRBV14
TGTGCCAGCAGTTTAAACAGCAATGAAAAACTGTTTTTT | CASSLNSNEKLFF | 13 | NA | TRBJ1-4 | NA | TRBV28
TGTGCCAGCAGTTTATTTGGGGGAATAGGATACAATGAGCAGTTCTTC | CASSLFGGIGYNEQFF | 16 | NA | TRBJ2-1 | NA | TRBV27
TGTGCCAGCAGCCTAGACCAGGGCGATTATGGCTACACCTTC | CASSLDQGDYGYTF | 14 | NA | TRBJ1-2 | NA | TRBV11-2
TGTGCCTGGAGCCAAAGGGGAATAATTGAAAAACTGTTTTTT | CAWSQRGIIEKLFF | 14 | NA | TRBJ1-4 | few | TRBV30